The 18 T cell receptor beta chains listed next were all sequenced from one sample in a study of T cells in Graves' hyperthyroidism and ophthalmopathy. RNA transcripts provided the source from which TCR beta CDR3 regions were amplified. During a first-round RT-PCR of the TCR CDR3, the HTBI primer set was used. MiXCR was run by TCRdb on the multiplex PCR reads, yielding one entry per CDR3 protein. The sample holds approximately 600,000 distinct CDR3 sequences, less than 25% seen once. Sample: blood. The source is a man aged 30 to 45 with Graves' ophthalmopathy.

This clonotype appeared many times. This chain connects TRBV30 to TRBJ2-7, with no clear D. The CDR3 runs 15 residues. The germline V and J ends were trimmed by 5 bases and 0 bases, with 17 bases remaining between them. CDR1 and CDR2 from the germline V gene are GTSNPN and SVGIG (reference sequence). The CDR3 region is CAWGEFPGSSYEQYF. CDR3 bases: TGTGCCTGGGGCGAGTTCCCGGGCAGCTCCTACGAGCAGTACTTC.

This clonotype was picked up many times. The chain employs TRBV28 and TRBJ1-1, with D possibly being TRBD1 (5 bases). CDR3 length equals 15 residues. The V end was cut by 5 bases, the J end by 0 bases, with 13 bases between. The germline CDR1 and CDR2 sequences are MDHEN and SYDVKM. The CDR3 bases are TGTGCCAGCAGTACTCCCGGGACGGTGAACACTGAAGCTTTCTTT. Residues: CASSTPGTVNTEAFF.

This clonotype was observed at least ten times. The chain employs TRBV27 and TRBJ2-1; 11 bases map to TRBD2. Looked up from germline, CDR1 is MNHEY and CDR2 is SMNVEV (reference sequence). The CDR3 has 17 residues. Trimming cost V 2 bases and J 0 bases; bases outside gene matches: 3. The CDR3 region is CASSLRLAGSSYNEQFF. The CDR3 nucleotides are TGTGCCAGCAGTTTACGACTAGCGGGGAGCTCCTACAATGAGCAGTTCTTC.

In this sample, this clonotype turned up a few times. The junction shows a germline mismatch at one end, possibly a read error. The CDR3 DNA sequence: TGTGCCGGCAGATTACCGACAGGGAAGAACACTGAAGCTTTCTTT. Amino acid sequence: CAGRLPTGKNTEAFF. The chain employs TRBV28 and TRBJ1-1; 7 bases match TRBD1. The CDR3 extends over 15 amino acids. Germline CDR1 and CDR2: MDHEN and SYDVKM.

This clonotype was observed a handful of times. The V call is TRBV20-1, the J call TRBJ2-7, with a weak D call TRBD2 (6 bases). V was cut by 0 bases and J by 6 bases, with 18 bases left in between. The CDR3 is made up of 15 amino acids. Germline values: CDR1 DFQATT, CDR2 SNEGSKA (reference sequence). The CDR3 region has the DNA TGCAGTGCTAGAGATTTAGGGCTAGCGAGCACCGAGCAGTACTTC. Encoded protein: CSARDLGLASTEQYF.

The chain employs TRBV20-1 and TRBJ2-1; TRBD2 aligns across 9 bases. This CDR3 is 13 amino acids long. From germline, CDR1 is DFQATT and CDR2 SNEGSKA (reference sequence). Unmatched junction bases numbered 5, after V lost 1 base and J lost 10 bases. The CDR3 spells CSARGLAAGEQFF. The CDR3 nucleotides read TGCAGTGCTAGAGGACTAGCGGCTGGGGAGCAGTTCTTC.

The chain recombines TRBV6-1 with TRBJ2-6; a weak D match, TRBD1 (7 bases). Germline loops: CDR1 MNHNS, CDR2 SASEGT. This CDR3 comprises 17 residues. V was clipped by 6 bases and J by 0 bases, with 15 bases between them. CDR3: CASRKWGDSSGANVLTF. CDR3 sequence (DNA): TGTGCCAGCAGAAAGTGGGGGGACAGCTCTGGGGCCAACGTCCTGACTTTC.

Notes on this clonotype: Germline and junction disagree at one end, which may indicate a read error. Here the CDR3 reads CASSGLADSYEHYF. The CDR3 coding sequence is TGTGCCAGCAGTGGACTAGCGGACTCCTACGAGCACTACTTC. The V call is TRBV28, the J call TRBJ2-7; TRBD2 agrees at 10 bases. This CDR3 is 14 amino acids long. Germline V gives CDR1 MDHEN, CDR2 SYDVKM.

The gene calls are TRBV20-1 and TRBJ1-2; D uncertain. Trimming took 6 bases from V and 6 from J, leaving 17 bases between them. Germline assignment: CDR1 DFQATT and CDR2 SNEGSKA (reference sequence). This CDR3 region has 13 residues. The CDR3 DNA reads TGCAGTGCACCACGACGAGTCAGGAATGGCTACACCTTC. Its protein product is CSAPRRVRNGYTF.

This rearrangement joins TRBV5-1 to TRBJ2-2; D possibly corresponds to TRBD1 (6 bases). Germline lookup yields CDR1 SGHRS and CDR2 YFSETQ. V lost 2 bases and J 1 base, leaving 9 bases between the germline ends. The CDR3 consists of 15 residues. In nucleotides, the CDR3 is TGCGCCAGCAGCTTTACGACAGGGAACACCGGGGAGCTGTTTTTT. Translating gives CASSFTTGNTGELFF. The full variable domain, its missing parts supplied by reference TRBV5-1 and TRBJ2-2, is KAGVTQTPRYLIKTRGQQVTLSCSPISGHRSVSWYQQTPGQGLQFLFEYFSETQRNKGNFPGRFSGRQFSNSRSEMNVSTLELGDSALYLCASSFTTGNTGELFFGEGSRLTVL.

CDR3 sequence: CATSDTTATYEQYF. The CDR3 DNA reads TGTGCCACCAGTGATACGACAGCCACATACGAGCAGTACTTC. The V and J genes are TRBV24-1 and TRBJ2-7, with D tentatively TRBD1 (5 bases). Germline lookup yields CDR1 KGHDR and CDR2 SFDVKD. V was trimmed by 3 bases and J by 4 bases, leaving 12 bases between them. The CDR3 runs 14 residues.

The chain joins TRBV7-2 to TRBJ2-2; 13 nucleotides agree with TRBD2. The CDR3 is 17 residues long. Trimming at V came to 5 bases and at J to 6 bases, leaving 9 bases not matched to a gene. Germline-derived CDR1 and CDR2 are SGHTA and FQGNSA. The CDR3 DNA is TGTGCCAGCAGCCGGACTAGCGGGAGTATAGTAGCCGGGGAGCTGTTTTTT. It yields the protein CASSRTSGSIVAGELFF.

This chain links TRBV28 with TRBJ2-3, with D unclear. This CDR3 contains 14 residues. V was trimmed by 6 bases and J by 0 bases, leaving 10 bases between them. CDR1 is MDHEN, CDR2 SYDVKM, per germline. Here the CDR3 reads CASRLQTSTDTQYF. The CDR3, as DNA: TGTGCCAGCAGGTTACAGACTAGCACAGATACGCAGTATTTT.

V usage is TRBV20-1 and J usage is TRBJ2-2, with TRBD2 matching 8 bases. CDR3 size: 14 residues. Germline CDR1 DFQATT, CDR2 SNEGSKA (reference sequence). The ends lost 4 bases at V and 1 base at J; junction bases unmatched: 2. CDR3 in DNA: TGCAGTGCTACGGCGGGAGGGAACACCGGGGAGCTGTTTTTT. Translated: CSATAGGNTGELFF.

The sample holds a few counts of this clonotype. The chain joins TRBV28 to TRBJ2-3; possibly TRBD2 for D (6 bases). Germline assignment: CDR1 MDHEN and CDR2 SYDVKM. With 6 bases removed from V and 1 base from J, the gap between germline ends came to 14 bases. The CDR3 sequence is 15 residues long. The CDR3 coding sequence is TGTGCCAGCAGCACGGGGACTTTGGGCACAGATACGCAGTATTTT. Protein product: CASSTGTLGTDTQYF.

This clonotype was picked up a small number of times. The chain has TRBV4-2 and TRBJ2-3; D may be TRBD2 (6 bases). The V gene's germline CDR1 is LGHNA and CDR2 YNFKEQ. Trimming shortened V by 1 base and J by 2 bases, and 13 bases separated the two germline ends. The CDR3 is made up of 16 amino acids. In nucleotides, the CDR3 is TGTGCCAGCAGCCAAGGCAGCGGGTATAACACAGATACGCAGTATTTT. Translating gives CASSQGSGYNTDTQYF.

The rearrangement uses TRBV5-1 and TRBJ1-2; D gene ambiguous. From germline, CDR1 is SGHRS and CDR2 YFSETQ. V gave up 4 bases and J gave up 5 bases, with 15 bases separating them. The CDR3 runs to 14 residues. CDR3 loop: CASSRESADYGYTF. CDR3 sequence (DNA): TGCGCCAGCAGCCGAGAGTCGGCAGATTATGGCTACACCTTC.

The table lists this clonotype with a count of one. The chain employs TRBV6-2 or TRBV6-3 and TRBJ1-6; TRBD1 matches 7 bases. Per germline, CDR1 MNHEY and CDR2 SVGEGT. V dropped 8 bases and J dropped 0; count of bases not matched to a gene: 4. This CDR3 is 15 amino acids long. The CDR3 DNA reads TGTGCCAGCGGGACAGAGAGCTCCTATAATTCACCCCTCCACTTT. Its translation: CASGTESSYNSPLHF.